The clone carrying this TCR beta chain was recorded a few times. The antigen remains unidentified. The data derive from a study of response to subunit inactivated influenza vaccine. TCRdb re-analysed the RT-PCR reads in MiXCR, keeping a single row per CDR3 protein. The sample contains around 710,000 distinct CDR3 sequences, approximately 15% of which appear only once. Study-wide results and caveats: Authors suggested few new T cells are recruited by each seasonal influenza vaccination.

This TCR was recovered from a man aged 50 to 59 who received an inactivated influenza vaccine. Sequenced material: PBMCs from blood, taken about 14 days before vaccination.

The DNA for the CDR3 is TGTGCCAGCAGCCGCGGGGGGCTCCCGTACAATGAGCAGTTCTTC. Amino acid sequence: CASSRGGLPYNEQFF. The J gene is TRBJ2-1, the V gene TRBV6-2 or TRBV6-3; 8 bases are a match to TRBD2. V lost 6 bases to trimming and J lost 4 bases; unmatched junction nucleotides: 8. Germline V CDR1 and CDR2: MNHEY, SVGEGT. The CDR3 spans 15 residues.